This record concerns one TCR beta chain sequence. Its antigen target is currently unknown. Base qualities are not recorded, but no much larger clone differs from it by a single base. The sample's time point label is to be understood as: about 28 days (+/-7) after the second vaccine dose. AZD1222 recipients given second doses at about 4 weeks or at about 12 weeks were pooled, since spike-specific TCR depth and breadth were not found to differ between the two schedules. The vaccinee samples were drawn from two UK trials, COV001 and COV002, one of which was a single-blind randomized controlled phase 2/3 trial testing AZD1222 (ChAdOx1 nCoV-19) in healthy adults. Trial participant PBMC samples were collected at day 0 and day 28 after the second dose for TCRbeta chain sequencing. The CDR3 regions of human TCRbeta chains were subjected to immunosequencing. As for the original processing: TCRs in the repertoires were compared against a reference library of SARS-CoV-2-specific TCRs that had been generated with the MIRA antigen-specificity platform. Breadth was defined as the fraction of unique TCRs that were SARS-CoV-2-associated, and depth was defined as the fraction of total T cells that were SARS-CoV-2-associated. Using the MIRA data, each spike-specific TCR was assigned both to the spike region to which the TCR was reactive and to a CD4 or CD8 class. Log10-transformed breadth and depth values were compared by one-way ANOVA with Sidak's multiple comparisons tests. Entries here come from immuneACCESS through TCRdb and include only in-frame sequences with V and J called. Some clones fail to appear in such tables; in the studies checked, an unresolved V gene covers under half of the shortfall, and the cause of the remainder is unknown. The V and J calls and clone size are taken from that table; D and trimming were inferred from the DNA. For this sample there are about 130,000 clones; just over 90% appear just once. Around 1% of the sample lies in the top ten.

The data originate from a study of T cell responses to AZD1222 COVID-19 vaccine (dated by TCRdb to about 2021). At the level of the whole study: A total of 230 to 250 trial participants underwent TCR sequencing, of whom roughly 210 received two doses of AZD1222 and around 26 received two doses of the MenACWY control vaccine. Trial participants were enrolled by age into 18-55, 56-69 and 70-plus year subgroups, with around 150, 28 and 57 TCR-sequenced participants respectively. What the research found in general, with its limitations: The vaccine-associated CD4 TCRs covered the entire spike protein, and the dominant responses fell in regions 160-218 and 743-854. Because no day 14 peak-response samples were available, repertoires were characterized only after the peak T cell response. Epitopes outside the regions mutated in the B.1.351 and B.1.1.7 variants were reportedly recognized by nearly half of the unique spike-specific TCRs. The 56-69-year group was small, and its depth increase did not reach significance, likely because of low power. Conclusions about previously exposed vaccinees were limited because only a handful of AZD1222 recipients were SARS-CoV-2 seropositive at baseline. Participants were mostly white British, with more females than males. The authors suggested clonal diversity may have been underestimated. A significant rise in spike-specific TCR breadth and depth was observed after two AZD1222 doses relative to day 0 and relative to MenACWY recipients.

CDR1 SGHVS and CDR2 FQNEAQ were looked up in the germline V gene. The V end gives up 2 bases and the J end 1 base, leaving 4 bases in the junction not matched to a gene. From the cysteine through the phenylalanine, the CDR3 covers 15 amino acids. The only DNA kept is the CDR3, 45 bases in frame from the first base. The rearrangement combines TRBV7-8 with TRBJ2-7; the central 8 bases match TRBD2. The TCR comes from an adult who received the AZD1222 COVID-19 vaccine. The sample here was peripheral blood, taken 28 days after the second AZD1222 dose. The nucleotides are TGTGCCAGCAGCTTATCTGCGGGAGGATCCTACGAGCAGTACTTC. It translates to CASSLSAGGSYEQYF.